This T cell receptor (beta chain) is drawn from a study of vaccination effects on CD4 cells after COVID-19. This clone appeared a few times. Its antigen is still unknown. Using viral peptide pools, the ViraFEST assay grew out antigen-specific CD4+ T cells prior to sequencing. A 10-day culture period preceded the isolation of CD4+ T cells. Nucleocapsid antibody tests were negative, and the vaccine recipients had no prior SARS-CoV-2 infection. In culture with about 9.7 IU/ml IL-2 and around 10 ug/ml peptides, PBMC were grown at around 1.8 million per well. Fresh IL-2-containing medium replaced half the medium on days 3 and 7. The repertoire was sequenced with immunoSEQ multiplex PCR; TCRdb's copy has only in-frame clones and lacks some. This sample has approximately 76,000 clones, with under 80% found just once. Trimming took 1 base from V and 0 from J, leaving 12 bases between them. CDR1 and CDR2 from the germline V gene are SGHAT and FQNNGV. CDR3 size: 16 residues.

The chain links TRBV11-2 to TRBJ1-1; unclear D gene. The source was CD4+ T cells from PBMCs cultured with SARS-CoV-2 spike peptides, collected before COVID-19 vaccination. The TCR sequence derives from a human donor who received a COVID-19 vaccine. The CDR3 loop reads CASSLAPTRVNTEAFF. In nucleotides, the CDR3 is TGTGCCAGCAGCTTAGCCCCGACAAGGGTGAACACTGAAGCTTTCTTT.